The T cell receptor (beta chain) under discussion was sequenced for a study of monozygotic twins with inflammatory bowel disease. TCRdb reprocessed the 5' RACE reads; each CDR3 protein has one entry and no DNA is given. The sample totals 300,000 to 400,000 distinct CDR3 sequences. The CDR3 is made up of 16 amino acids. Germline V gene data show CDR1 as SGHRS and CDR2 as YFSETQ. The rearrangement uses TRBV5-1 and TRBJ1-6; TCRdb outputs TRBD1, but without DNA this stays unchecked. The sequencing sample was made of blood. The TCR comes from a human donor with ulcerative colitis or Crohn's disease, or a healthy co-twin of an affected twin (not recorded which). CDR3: CASRLPAGDYNSPLHF. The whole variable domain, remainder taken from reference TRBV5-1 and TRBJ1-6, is KAGVTQTPRYLIKTRGQQVTLSCSPISGHRSVSWYQQTPGQGLQFLFEYFSETQRNKGNFPGRFSGRQFSNSRSEMNVSTLELGDSALYLCASRLPAGDYNSPLHFGNGTRLTVT.